The 5 T cell receptor beta chains below were found in one sample sequenced in a study of blood T cells in healthy people across ages. The second PCR ran about 7 to 12 cycles with a sample-barcoded 5' primer and J-beta primers. TCRdb passed the 5' RACE reads through MiXCR, listing each CDR3 protein once. The table records around 800,000 distinct CDR3 sequences, about a quarter of them present only once. Another study also made use of these data, one on T cells of mothers and their children.

The source material was blood. The receptors derive from a boy younger than 18 in good health.

In its sample, this clonotype was seen a few times. At one end, the junction sequence differs from germline, possibly due to a read error. CDR3 in DNA: TGTGCCGGCTCACCACGGACAGGAGTAGGGGAGACCCAGTACTTC. It encodes CAGSPRTGVGETQYF. This chain uses TRBV18 with TRBJ2-5; 7 nucleotides line up with TRBD1. Germline V gives CDR1 KGHSH, CDR2 LQKENI. This CDR3 has 15 residues.

This rearrangement joins TRBV4-1 to TRBJ1-5; 9 bases align to TRBD1. Unmatched junction bases numbered 4, after V lost 6 bases and J lost 1 base. The CDR3 sequence is 15 residues long. The germline V gene encodes CDR1 MGHRA and CDR2 YSYEKL. CDR3 sequence (DNA): TGCGCCAGCAGGACGACAGGGGGAAGCAATCAGCCCCAGCATTTT. As protein: CASRTTGGSNQPQHF.

The chain uses TRBV12-3 or TRBV12-4 and TRBJ1-1, with TRBD1 identical over 10 bases. The CDR3 sequence is 14 residues long. V was pared by 7 bases and J by 3 bases, with 5 bases of the junction left unmatched. The CDR3, as DNA: TGTGCCAGCAAAGGGACAGGGGTTGACACTGAAGCTTTCTTT. Protein: CASKGTGVDTEAFF.

This chain links TRBV5-1 with TRBJ2-1; unclear D gene. The CDR3 runs to 18 residues. V shed 0 bases and J shed 0 bases, with 16 bases lying between them. CDR1 SGHRS and CDR2 YFSETQ come from the germline V gene. As DNA, the CDR3 is TGCGCCAGCAGCTTGGCCAGAGCCTATATGAGCTCCTACAATGAGCAGTTCTTC. Translated: CASSLARAYMSSYNEQFF.

The sample holds many counts of this clonotype. This rearrangement joins TRBV15 to TRBJ1-1; TRBD1 aligns across 9 bases. V shed 9 bases and J 1 base; nucleotides not matched to a gene: 3. The CDR3 is 13 amino acids. Germline V CDR1 and CDR2: LNHNV, YYDKDF (reference sequence). The CDR3 DNA sequence: TGTGCCACAGGGACAGGGTGGAACACTGAAGCTTTCTTT. Its translation: CATGTGWNTEAFF. Supplemented by reference TRBV15 and TRBJ1-1, the full variable domain reads DAMVIQNPRYQVTQFGKPVTLSCSQTLNHNVMYWYQQKSSQAPKLLFHYYDKDFNNEADTPDNFQSRRPNTSFCFLDIRSPGLGDTAMYLCATGTGWNTEAFFGQGTRLTVV.